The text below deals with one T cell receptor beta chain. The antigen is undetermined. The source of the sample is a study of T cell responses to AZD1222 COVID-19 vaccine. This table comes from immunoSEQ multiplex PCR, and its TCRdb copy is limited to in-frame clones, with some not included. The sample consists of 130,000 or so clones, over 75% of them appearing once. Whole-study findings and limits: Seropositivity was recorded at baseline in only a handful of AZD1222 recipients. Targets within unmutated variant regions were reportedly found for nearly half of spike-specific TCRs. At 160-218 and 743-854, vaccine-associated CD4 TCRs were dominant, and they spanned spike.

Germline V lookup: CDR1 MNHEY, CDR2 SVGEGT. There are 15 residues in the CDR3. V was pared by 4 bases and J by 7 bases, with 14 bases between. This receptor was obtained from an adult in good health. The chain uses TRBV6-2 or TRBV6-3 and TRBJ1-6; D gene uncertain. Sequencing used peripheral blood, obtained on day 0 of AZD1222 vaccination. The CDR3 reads CASSSPGVGNSPLHF. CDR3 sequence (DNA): TGTGCCAGCAGTTCCCCCGGGGTCGGGAATTCACCCCTCCACTTT.